This record looks at one T cell receptor beta chain sequence and its context. Clones were read by immunoSEQ multiplex PCR, and TCRdb kept only the in-frame ones, dropping some. This table has 56,000 or so clones, 89% appearing once. This entry is derived from a study of blood T cell repertoires in COVID-19. The sequence derives from a woman aged 55-70 years with COVID-19, enrolled during active disease. Material: peripheral blood.

CDR3 protein: CASSQARTGGFSSYNSPLHF. The CDR3, as DNA: TGCGCCAGCAGCCAAGCTAGGACAGGGGGTTTCAGCTCCTATAATTCACCCCTCCACTTT. The rearrangement links TRBV4-3 to TRBJ1-6; 10 bases align to TRBD1. Unmatched junction bases numbered 9, after V lost 1 base and J lost 0 bases. The CDR3 runs to 20 residues. Germline CDR1 and CDR2: LGHNA and YSLEER.